This T cell receptor (beta chain) is drawn from a study of T-cell memory formation after mild COVID-19. Study-level points and caveats: Mainly in CM and EM were contracting CD4+ clones; CD8+ were in EMRA. Nothing confirmed that second-wave clones peaking on day 37 were specific for SARS-CoV-2.

A few counts support this clonotype. Its antigen is not identified. V was cut by 10 bases and J by 2 bases, with 12 bases left in between. CDR3 size: 13 residues. Germline lookup yields CDR1 SNHLY and CDR2 FYNNEI. TCRdb recomputed calls from the 5' RACE reads with MiXCR, one row per CDR3 protein. The sample holds fewer than 450,000 distinct CDR3 sequences; roughly 21% are singletons and the top ten take roughly an eighth. The V gene is TRBV2, the J gene TRBJ1-3; D perhaps matches TRBD1 (5 bases). The TCR sequence derives from an adult woman who had mild COVID-19 (a few samples of this study predate the infection). Cell type and time point are not known. Sequenced sample: PBMCs or a T cell subset sorted from them (not recorded which). The CDR3 reads CATTGTAGNTIYF. DNA for the CDR3: TGTGCCACCACTGGGACTGCTGGAAACACCATATATTTT. The variable domain in full, completed from reference TRBV2 and TRBJ1-3, reads EPEVTQTPSHQVTQMGQEVILRCVPISNHLYFYWYRQILGQKVEFLVSFYNNEISEKSEIFDDQFSVERPDGSNFTLKIRSTKLEDSAMYFCATTGTAGNTIYFGEGSWLTVV.